This record covers a single T cell receptor beta chain. This clone was seen a single time. It has no known antigen specificity. No quality values exist for individual bases; no much larger clone is one base distant. This specimen comes from a study of blood T cell repertoires in COVID-19 (dated by TCRdb to the early 2020s). Background on the whole study: Samples covering the acute and convalescent phases of COVID-19 were provided by collaborators in the United States, Italy and Spain. Samples came from the ongoing ImmuneRACE study (first 160 participants) plus 1,254 subjects from 6 global collaborators. Where available, HLA class I and class II types were obtained from metadata supplied by the sample provider rather than from assay-based typing. The repertoires were made available in a free public database intended to serve as a resource for research on the immune response to SARS-CoV-2. The prospective study material was composed of cDNA or gDNA derived from T cells, B-cell-depleted T cells, or PBMCs. Nearly every sample came with metadata listing a de-identified subject ID, COVID-19 status, age in years and sex. The dataset comprised deeply sampled blood TCRbeta repertoires from subjects exposed to, actively infected with, or recovered from COVID-19.

The collaborating institutions used their own protocols to collect whole blood in K2EDTA tubes. For TCRbeta analysis, collaborators shipped samples as frozen whole blood, isolated PBMCs, or DNA extracted from either of those sample types. The immunoSEQ Assay, a bias-controlled multiplex PCR, was used to amplify TCRbeta CDR3 regions from genomic DNA. Per the original workflow: Within the assay, amplification of reference gene primers was used to estimate how many nucleated cells each sample contained. Sequence reads were collapsed and filtered to measure the absolute abundance of every unique TCRbeta CDR3 rearrangement. For each sample, productive Simpson clonality was calculated as the square root of Simpson's diversity index over productive rearrangements. The table was pulled from immuneACCESS by TCRdb, which kept in-frame rearrangements only. Such tables lose some clones; where checked, under half of the loss comes from unresolved V genes, and the rest has no known cause. The V and J calls and clone size were taken over from that table, and D and trimming were inferred from the DNA. This sample gives over 200,000 clones in total; around 85% of them show up just once. Around 0.72% of the sample belongs to the ten largest clones.

As encoded in the germline V gene, CDR1 is MNHNS while CDR2 is SASEGT. V and J are trimmed by 4 bases and 0 bases, and the gene matches miss 15 bases of the junction. From the cysteine up to the phenylalanine, the CDR3 has a length of 19 residues. Only the CDR3 DNA is retained, 57 bases long and in frame from the first base. General study outcomes and caveats: The amount of clinical and demographic metadata varied by source and participant and was provided uncurated.

The receptor's source is a man aged 40-50 years with acute or convalescent COVID-19. Rearrangement joined TRBV6-1 to TRBJ1-5; the junction holds 7 bases that match TRBD1. The sequencing input was peripheral blood. The DNA is TGTGCCAGCAGTGGGACAGGAACCACTTACTTAAATAGCAATCAGCCCCAGCATTTT. It codes for CASSGTGTTYLNSNQPQHF.